The clone carrying this TCR beta chain was detected a few times. The data were produced by immunoSEQ multiplex PCR, yet TCRdb's version contains in-frame clones alone and is incomplete. The sample holds around 25,000 clones; 70% to 85% are singletons and the top ten take 1%. This CDR3 spans 16 amino acids. V lost 8 bases and J lost 2, with 16 bases in between. Per the germline V gene, CDR1 is LNHDA and CDR2 is SQIVND (reference sequence). The data stem from a study of memory CD4+ T cells and cytomegalovirus serostatus. The wider study: Healthy Belgian adult donors included under ten CMV-positive and some 25 CMV-negative people.

Single viable CD3+CD4+CD8-CD45RO+ cells were sorted as the memory CD4+ T cells. The V and J genes are TRBV19 and TRBJ2-6; D ambiguous. The sequenced sample consisted of memory CD4+ T cells from blood. This receptor was taken from an adult in good health and CMV-seronegative. CDR3 sequence reads: CASRMGERPGANVLTF. CDR3 DNA sequence: TGTGCCAGTCGGATGGGCGAAAGGCCTGGGGCCAACGTCCTGACTTTC.